The 7 T cell receptor beta chains listed next were all sequenced from one sample in a study of blood T cell repertoires in COVID-19. Generated by immunoSEQ multiplex PCR, the TCRdb table keeps only in-frame clones and is missing some. The data hold under 300,000 clones, with around 83% observed a single time. The source material was peripheral blood. The receptors originated from a woman aged 18 to 35 with acute or convalescent COVID-19.

This chain joins TRBV6-2 or TRBV6-3 and TRBJ2-7; TRBD2 might be the D (5 bases). Germline CDR1 MNHEY, CDR2 SVGEGT. Between the trimmed V and J ends, which lost 1 base and 2 bases, there was a span of 9 bases. This CDR3 is 14 amino acids long. The CDR3 is CASSYFARAYEQYF. CDR3 sequence (DNA): TGTGCCAGCAGTTACTTTGCGAGGGCCTACGAGCAGTACTTC.

V usage is TRBV5-1 and J usage is TRBJ1-1; D possibly corresponds to TRBD1 (5 bases). Between the trimmed V and J ends, which lost 4 bases and 3 bases, there was a span of 13 bases. CDR3 length: 14 amino acids. Germline-derived CDR1 and CDR2 are SGHRS and YFSETQ. The CDR3 loop is CASSGWSGDTEAFF. The CDR3, as DNA: TGCGCCAGCAGCGGGTGGTCGGGGGACACTGAAGCTTTCTTT.

The CDR3 DNA is TGTGCCAGCAGCTCACACAAAAACTACGAGCAGTACTTC. It codes for CASSSHKNYEQYF. V gene TRBV7-2 combines with J gene TRBJ2-7; D is unresolved. Germline V gives CDR1 SGHTA, CDR2 FQGNSA. V shed 4 bases and J shed 3 bases, with 10 bases lying between them. The CDR3 covers 13 residues.

The chain joins TRBV9 to TRBJ2-1; D is unclear. This CDR3 is built from 11 residues. Looked up from germline, CDR1 is SGDLS and CDR2 is YYNGEE. The V gene lost 8 bases and the J gene lost 5 bases, with 8 bases spanning the gap. The CDR3 region has the DNA TGTGCCAGTAGTCCGCACAATGAGCAGTTCTTC. It encodes CASSPHNEQFF.

V and J are TRBV18 and TRBJ1-1; TRBD1 aligns across 8 bases. The CDR3 length is 15 residues. Germline V gene lookup returns CDR1 KGHSH and CDR2 LQKENI. The J segment lost 7 bases and the V segment lost 5 bases, leaving 12 bases of the junction unmatched. CDR3: CASSTSGTGNFEAFF. CDR3 sequence (DNA): TGTGCCAGCTCAACGTCCGGGACAGGCAATTTTGAAGCTTTCTTT.

V usage is TRBV19 and J usage is TRBJ1-1, with 8 bases that match TRBD1. Germline V gene data show CDR1 as LNHDA and CDR2 as SQIVND (reference sequence). The length of the CDR3 is 12 residues. After removal of 8 bases from V and 5 bases from J, the junction contained 4 bases not matched to a gene. The CDR3 here is CASRQGMTEAFF. CDR3 bases: TGTGCCAGTCGACAGGGGATGACTGAAGCTTTCTTT.

This chain joins TRBV27 and TRBJ2-7; the D gene is possibly TRBD1 (6 bases). Trimming left V 8 bases short and J 0 bases short, with 8 bases between. The CDR3 runs 12 residues. Per germline, CDR1 MNHEY and CDR2 SMNVEV (reference sequence). For the CDR3, the DNA is TGTGCCAGCGCAGGGGCCTCCTACGAGCAGTACTTC. Protein: CASAGASYEQYF.